Listed here are 21 T cell receptor beta chains from one sample, sequenced in a study of blood T cell repertoires in COVID-19. Measured with immunoSEQ multiplex PCR; TCRdb has only the in-frame clones, and not every one. The sample carries about 78,000 clones, roughly 91% recorded once. The sequencing input was peripheral blood. These receptors were obtained from a woman aged 45 to 65 in a cohort sampled during active COVID-19.

This clone was detected only once. The rearrangement links TRBV7-2 to TRBJ2-1; 7 bases line up with TRBD2. In germline, CDR1 is SGHTA, CDR2 FQGNSA. The junction had 7 bases not matched to a gene; V was cut back by 4 bases and J by 4 bases. CDR3 length: 15 amino acids. CDR3 amino acids: CASSSAGVNYNEQFF. The CDR3 DNA sequence: TGTGCCAGCAGCTCTGCGGGAGTAAATTACAATGAGCAGTTCTTC.

Here the CDR3 reads CARSLLVVGSTGELFF. As DNA, the CDR3 is TGTGCCAGAAGCTTGCTTGTGGTGGGCAGCACCGGGGAGCTGTTTTTT. V usage is TRBV5-3 and J usage is TRBJ2-2; D call uncertain. TRBV5-3 is an ORF, and what it does is uncertain. Trimming removed 1 base at V and 4 bases at J, with 14 bases between. The CDR3 has 16 amino acids.

The chain recombines TRBV6-5 with TRBJ2-1; TRBD1 matches 7 bases. Trimming removed 2 bases from V and 8 bases from J; junction bases left unmatched: 6. Per germline, CDR1 MNHEY and CDR2 SVGAGI. The CDR3 totals 14 residues. CDR3 residues: CASSYQRQGHEQFF. DNA for the CDR3: TGTGCCAGCAGTTACCAACGACAGGGCCATGAGCAGTTCTTC.

The chain combines TRBV7-2 with TRBJ2-5, with D tentatively TRBD2 (5 bases). Germline V gene lookup returns CDR1 SGHTA and CDR2 FQGNSA. V lost 1 base and J 3 bases, leaving 18 bases between the germline ends. The CDR3 has 17 residues. CDR3 in DNA: TGTGCCAGCAGCTTAGGGCTGCGGGCTAGCTACGAAGAGACCCAGTACTTC. Its protein is CASSLGLRASYEETQYF.

The rearrangement joins TRBV5-6 to TRBJ1-5, with D unclear. V shed 2 bases and J shed 7 bases, with 13 bases lying between them. The germline V gene has CDR1 SGHDT and CDR2 YYEEEE. This CDR3 is built from 14 residues. DNA of the CDR3: TGTGCCAGCAGCTTTAGGTCAGGAGGGCAGCCCCAGCATTTT. Its protein is CASSFRSGGQPQHF.

V usage is TRBV5-1 and J usage is TRBJ1-1, with TRBD1 matching over 7 bases. This CDR3 has 16 residues. CDR1 is SGHRS and CDR2 is YFSETQ in the germline V gene. The V segment lost 4 bases and the J segment 0 bases; nucleotides outside the gene matches: 9. The CDR3, as DNA: TGCGCCAGCAGCCCCCCCTGGACAGGCCTGAACACTGAAGCTTTCTTT. It yields the protein CASSPPWTGLNTEAFF.

This chain joins TRBV2 and TRBJ2-7; D is perhaps TRBD2 (6 bases). V was clipped by 8 bases and J by 3 bases, with 17 bases between them. The germline gives CDR1 SNHLY, CDR2 FYNNEI. This CDR3 comprises 14 residues. The CDR3 is CASSTTTSYYEQYF. The DNA of the CDR3 is TGTGCCAGCTCTACTACTACTAGCTACTACGAGCAGTACTTC.

This rearrangement joins TRBV11-2 to TRBJ1-2; no firm D call. Germline-derived CDR1 and CDR2 are SGHAT and FQNNGV. This CDR3 comprises 12 residues. With 3 bases removed from V and 2 bases from J, the gap between germline ends came to 4 bases. In nucleotides, the CDR3 is TGTGCCAGCAGCTTGAGGAACTATGGCTACACCTTC. This translates into CASSLRNYGYTF. Combining the CDR3 with reference TRBV11-2 and TRBJ1-2 gives the whole variable domain EAGVAQSPRYKIIEKRQSVAFWCNPISGHATLYWYQQILGQGPKLLIQFQNNGVVDDSQLPKDRFSAERLKGVDSTLKIQPAKLEDSAVYLCASSLRNYGYTFGSGTRLTVV.

The chain combines TRBV18 with TRBJ2-5, with 13 bases aligning to TRBD2. Germline values: CDR1 KGHSH, CDR2 LQKENI. This CDR3 spans 17 amino acids. The junction had 8 bases not matched to a gene; V was cut back by 2 bases and J by 5 bases. The CDR3, as DNA: TGTGCCAGCTCACCAAAGGGGGGACTAGCGGGAAAGGAGACCCAGTACTTC. The encoded protein is CASSPKGGLAGKETQYF. Using reference TRBV18 and TRBJ2-5 for the parts outside the CDR3, the full variable domain is NAGVMQNPRHLVRRRGQEARLRCSPMKGHSHVYWYRQLPEEGLKFMVYLQKENIIDESGMPKERFSAEFPKEGPSILRIQQVVRGDSAAYFCASSPKGGLAGKETQYFGPGTRLLVL.

J is TRBJ1-1 and V is TRBV28, with 8 nucleotides matching TRBD1. Germline values: CDR1 MDHEN, CDR2 SYDVKM. The CDR3 loop spans 13 amino acids. With V trimmed by 7 bases and J by 11 bases, 12 bases remained unmatched. CDR3 sequence: CASTPRGRVGAFF. CDR3 DNA: TGTGCCAGCACCCCCAGGGGGCGGGTTGGCGCTTTCTTT.

The chain joins TRBV2 to TRBJ1-1; D is perhaps TRBD1 (5 bases). V was trimmed by 6 bases and J by 6 bases, leaving 20 bases between them. CDR3 length: 15 amino acids. Germline V gene lookup returns CDR1 SNHLY and CDR2 FYNNEI. CDR3 in amino acids: CASREREGSRAEAFF. CDR3 sequence (DNA): TGTGCCAGCAGAGAGAGGGAGGGGTCGAGGGCTGAAGCTTTCTTT.

The chain uses TRBV3-1 (or the pseudogene TRBV3-2) and TRBJ2-7, with unresolved D. Germline CDR1 is LGHDT and CDR2 is YNNKEL (reference sequence). V was trimmed by 1 base and J by 4 bases, leaving 8 bases between them. There are 13 residues in the CDR3. The CDR3 region is CASSQGRLYEQYF. The CDR3 DNA reads as TGTGCCAGCAGCCAAGGGAGATTATACGAGCAGTACTTC.

The table lists this clone with a count of one. The chain uses TRBV4-2 and TRBJ2-7, with TRBD2 matching over 8 bases. The CDR3 is 15 residues long. V dropped 4 bases and J dropped 7; count of bases not matched to a gene: 12. Per germline, CDR1 LGHNA and CDR2 YNFKEQ. CDR3 amino acids: CASSLLAEGTGEQYF. The DNA of the CDR3 is TGTGCCAGCAGCCTACTAGCGGAAGGAACGGGGGAGCAGTACTTC.

This clone appeared a single time. The chain joins TRBV5-6 to TRBJ2-7; D uncertain. The CDR3 consists of 15 residues. The V gene's germline CDR1 is SGHDT and CDR2 YYEEEE. V gave up 3 bases and J gave up 11 bases, with 24 bases separating them. CDR3 loop: CASSYYSGLPVEEYF. The CDR3 DNA is TGTGCCAGCAGCTATTATAGTGGCCTTCCCGTAGAGGAGTACTTC.

The chain couples TRBV5-8 to TRBJ1-2; the D is unclear. Germline V lookup: CDR1 SGHTS, CDR2 YDEGEE. V was pared by 1 base and J by 1 base, with 11 bases between. The CDR3 sequence is 15 residues long. CDR3 bases: TGTGCCAGCAGCTTGAGGGAGTGGAGTAACTATGGCTACACCTTC. Translation gives CASSLREWSNYGYTF.

V is TRBV7-2 and J is TRBJ2-1; tentative D call: TRBD2 (6 bases). The CDR3 sequence is 18 residues long. V was pared by 4 bases and J by 0 bases, with 19 bases between. Germline CDR1 SGHTA, CDR2 FQGNSA. Written as DNA, the CDR3 is TGTGCCAGCAGCTCCGGTGGGCGGTTCGGGAGCTCCTACAATGAGCAGTTCTTC. This codes for CASSSGGRFGSSYNEQFF.

The gene calls are TRBV5-1 and TRBJ2-1; D not resolved. Trimming pared 1 base from V and 4 bases from J, leaving 9 bases between. The CDR3 contains 14 residues. CDR1 and CDR2 (germline): SGHRS, YFSETQ. CDR3: CASSLPTQYNEQFF. Written as DNA, the CDR3 is TGCGCCAGCAGCTTGCCCACCCAGTACAATGAGCAGTTCTTC.

Only one count was recorded for this clone. The chain is built from TRBV21-1 and TRBJ2-1; the table's TRBD2 call for D was not verified on the DNA. TRBV21-1 is listed as a pseudogene. The CDR3 contains 17 residues. CDR3 nucleotides: TGTGCCAGCAGCCCTAGTTTGACGACTAGCGGGAACAATGAGCAGTTCTTC. Protein: CASSPSLTTSGNNEQFF.

V usage is TRBV28 and J usage is TRBJ2-3, with D perhaps matching TRBD1 (5 bases). V shed 7 bases and J shed 2 bases, with 13 bases lying between them. The V gene's germline CDR1 is MDHEN and CDR2 SYDVKM. CDR3 length: 14 amino acids. CDR3 in amino acids: CASTLGEPTDTQYF. In DNA form, the CDR3 reads TGTGCCAGCACCCTAGGGGAACCCACAGATACGCAGTATTTT.

The rearrangement links TRBV6-5 to TRBJ1-1; D ambiguous. V gave up 3 bases and J gave up 4 bases, with 9 bases separating them. CDR3 length: 13 amino acids. Germline V gene lookup returns CDR1 MNHEY and CDR2 SVGAGI. The DNA of the CDR3 is TGTGCCAGCAGTTATCAATTGGCCACTGAAGCTTTCTTT. Translation gives CASSYQLATEAFF.

This sequence joins TRBV5-4 and TRBJ2-3; tentative D call: TRBD2 (6 bases). The CDR3 spans 17 residues. V was cut by 1 base and J by 4 bases, with 19 bases left in between. Germline CDR1 reads SGHNT; CDR2 reads YYREEE (reference sequence). The CDR3 nucleotides read TGTGCCAGCAGCTTGAAGGGCTCCGGAGGGATGGCAGATACGCAGTATTTT. Protein product: CASSLKGSGGMADTQYF.